Here is one T cell receptor (beta chain) with its context. Authors' data handling: Reference gene primer amplification yielded estimated nucleated cell counts. Generated by immunoSEQ multiplex PCR, the TCRdb table keeps only in-frame clones and is missing some. The DNA was the basis for D and trimming; V, J and clone size are from that table. The sample holds 65,000 or so clones, about 66% seen once. These data originate in a study of blood T cell repertoires in COVID-19. About the study: Samples representing acute and convalescent COVID-19 were sourced from the United States, Italy and Spain.

Germline V lookup: CDR1 GTSNPN, CDR2 SVGIG (reference sequence). V lost 2 bases and J lost 5, with 15 bases in between. This CDR3 is built from 14 residues. This receptor was obtained from a woman aged 55-75 years who had been exposed to COVID-19. This chain uses TRBV30 with TRBJ2-5, with D hard to call. The sequencing input was PBMCs or T cells enriched from blood (not recorded which). DNA for the CDR3: TGTGCCTGGAGTCCGACTCTAAATGGGGAGACCCAGTACTTC. It codes for CAWSPTLNGETQYF.